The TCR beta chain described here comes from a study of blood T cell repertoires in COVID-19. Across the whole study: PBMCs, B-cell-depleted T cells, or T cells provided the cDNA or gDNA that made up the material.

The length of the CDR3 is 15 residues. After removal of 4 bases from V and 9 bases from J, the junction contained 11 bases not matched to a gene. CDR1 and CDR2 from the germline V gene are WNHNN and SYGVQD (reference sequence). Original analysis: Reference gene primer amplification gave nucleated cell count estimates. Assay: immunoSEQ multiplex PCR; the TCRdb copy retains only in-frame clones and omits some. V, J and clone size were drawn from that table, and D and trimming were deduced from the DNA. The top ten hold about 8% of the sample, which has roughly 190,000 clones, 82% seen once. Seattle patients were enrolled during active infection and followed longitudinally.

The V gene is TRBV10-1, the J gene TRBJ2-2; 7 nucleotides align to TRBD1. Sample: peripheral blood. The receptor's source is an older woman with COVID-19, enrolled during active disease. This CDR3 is CASSGQGYGLRELFF. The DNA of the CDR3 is TGCGCCAGCAGTGGACAGGGCTACGGTCTGAGGGAGCTGTTTTTT.